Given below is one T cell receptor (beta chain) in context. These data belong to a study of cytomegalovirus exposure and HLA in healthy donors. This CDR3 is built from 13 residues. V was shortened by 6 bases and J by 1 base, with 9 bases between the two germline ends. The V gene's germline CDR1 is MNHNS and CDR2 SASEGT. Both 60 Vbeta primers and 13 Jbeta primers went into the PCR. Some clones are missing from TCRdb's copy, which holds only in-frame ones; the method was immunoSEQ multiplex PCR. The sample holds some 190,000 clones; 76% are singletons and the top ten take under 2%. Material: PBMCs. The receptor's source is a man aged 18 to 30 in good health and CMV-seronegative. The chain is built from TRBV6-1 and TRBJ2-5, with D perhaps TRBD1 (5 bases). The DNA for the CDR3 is TGTGCCAGCAGCAGGGCCCTCCAAGAGACCCAGTACTTC. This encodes CASSRALQETQYF.